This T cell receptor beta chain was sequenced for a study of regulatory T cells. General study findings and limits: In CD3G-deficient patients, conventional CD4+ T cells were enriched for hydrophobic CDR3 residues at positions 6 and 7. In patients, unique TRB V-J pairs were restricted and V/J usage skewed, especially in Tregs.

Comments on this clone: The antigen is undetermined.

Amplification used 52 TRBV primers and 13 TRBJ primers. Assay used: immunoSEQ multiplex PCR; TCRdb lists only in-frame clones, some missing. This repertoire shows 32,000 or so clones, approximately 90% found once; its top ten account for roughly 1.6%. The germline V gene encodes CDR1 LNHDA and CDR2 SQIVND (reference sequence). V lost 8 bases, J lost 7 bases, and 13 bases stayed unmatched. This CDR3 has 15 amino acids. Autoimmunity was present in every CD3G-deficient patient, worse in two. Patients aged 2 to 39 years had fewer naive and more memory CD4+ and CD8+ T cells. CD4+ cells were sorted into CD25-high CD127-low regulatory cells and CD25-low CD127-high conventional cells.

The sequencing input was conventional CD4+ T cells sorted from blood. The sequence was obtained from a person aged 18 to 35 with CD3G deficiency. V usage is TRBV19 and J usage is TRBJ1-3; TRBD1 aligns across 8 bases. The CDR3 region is CASRLTGQGVNTIYF. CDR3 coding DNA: TGTGCCAGTCGTCTGACTGGACAGGGTGTCAACACCATATATTTT.